The sequence of this TCR beta chain was determined in a study of shared clonotypes between healthy human individuals. Profiling relied on immunoSEQ multiplex PCR, and the TCRdb table lists in-frame clones only, not all of them. The sample has around 500,000 clones, 76% seen once. V was pared by 2 bases and J by 6 bases, with 6 bases of the junction left unmatched. This CDR3 contains 15 residues. This TCR was recovered from a woman between 40 and 55 years old in good health. Some clones in this sample may be carry-over from other donors' samples. The V gene is TRBV6-7, the J gene TRBJ2-1; the match to TRBD2 covers 8 bases. TRBV6-7 is identified as an open reading frame with a role that is uncertain. Sequencing was carried out using PBMCs. As DNA, the CDR3 is TGTGCCAGCAGTTACAGGCGGGAGGTTCCCAATGAGCAGTTCTTC. Amino acid sequence: CASSYRREVPNEQFF.